Following are 7 T cell receptor beta chains from one sample sequenced in a study of OX40 agonist ivuxolimab in advanced cancers. Only in-frame clones appear in the TCRdb table, and some are missing; sequencing was by immunoSEQ multiplex PCR. Counted here are under 20,000 clones, about 86% occurring once; the ten biggest clones make up 0.65% to 0.8%. Material: CD4+ or CD8+ T cells sorted from blood, obtained in a trial of the OX40 agonist ivuxolimab. These TCRs come from an adult with an advanced solid tumor such as melanoma, head and neck, liver or kidney cancer.

The chain is built from TRBV5-4 and TRBJ2-3; the D call may be TRBD1 or TRBD2 (6 bases each). Trimming pared 2 bases from V and 3 bases from J, leaving 10 bases between. Germline assignment: CDR1 SGHNT and CDR2 YYREEE (reference sequence). The CDR3 is 14 residues long. The CDR3 DNA follows: TGTGCCAGCAGCTTCAGGGGAGGAACAGATACGCAGTATTTT. Residues: CASSFRGGTDTQYF.

The gene calls are TRBV5-4 and TRBJ1-2; D is uncertain. Looked up from germline, CDR1 is SGHNT and CDR2 is YYREEE (reference sequence). The length of the CDR3 is 13 residues. Trimming removed 2 bases from V and 8 bases from J, with 13 bases in between. The CDR3 is CASSFERLAGYTF. The CDR3 DNA follows: TGTGCCAGCAGCTTTGAGCGCCTCGCCGGCTACACCTTC.

The rearrangement joins TRBV19 to TRBJ2-7; TRBD1 aligns across 8 bases. The CDR3 consists of 14 residues. The germline V gene has CDR1 LNHDA and CDR2 SQIVND (reference sequence). V shed 4 bases, J shed 2 bases, and the junction held 4 bases outside the gene matches. CDR3 loop: CASSRGTGAYEQYF. Here the CDR3 DNA reads TGTGCCAGTAGTAGGGGGACAGGCGCCTACGAGCAGTACTTC.

The genes are TRBV2 and TRBJ2-3, with 9 bases fitting TRBD1. J was trimmed by 6 bases and V by 11 bases; bases with no gene match: 6. This CDR3 has 12 amino acids. In germline, CDR1 is SNHLY, CDR2 FYNNEI. The CDR3 sequence: CASRDRDDTQYF. CDR3 DNA: TGTGCCTCCCGGGACAGGGACGATACGCAGTATTTT.

This clone was detected only a few times. This rearrangement joins TRBV9 to TRBJ2-1; 7 bases fit TRBD2. CDR3 size: 15 residues. In germline, CDR1 is SGDLS, CDR2 YYNGEE. Trimming took 0 bases from V and 2 from J; bases not matched to a gene: 2. For the CDR3, the DNA is TGTGCCAGCAGCGTAGGGGCGGGGGCCTACAATGAGCAGTTCTTC. The encoded protein is CASSVGAGAYNEQFF.

This clone was observed a single time. The chain is built from TRBV10-3 and TRBJ2-7; 7 bases align to TRBD2. V gave up 9 bases and J gave up 0 bases; unmatched junction bases: 8. Per the germline V gene, CDR1 is ENHRY and CDR2 is SYGVKD. The CDR3 is 14 residues long. The CDR3 protein is CAMQRERDSYEQYF. In DNA, the CDR3 is TGTGCCATGCAGAGGGAGCGGGACTCCTACGAGCAGTACTTC.

Remarks on this clone: Other DNA variants within this sample encode the same CDR3. The chain couples TRBV28 to TRBJ2-3; 11 bases fit TRBD2. J lost 3 bases, V lost 6 bases, and 5 bases had no gene match. CDR3 length equals 15 residues. Germline CDR1 and CDR2: MDHEN and SYDVKM. The CDR3 is CASSSLAGGTDTQYF. The CDR3 coding sequence is TGTGCCAGCAGCTCCTTAGCGGGGGGGACAGATACGCAGTATTTT.